The 21 T cell receptor beta chains given below trace back to one sample, sequenced in a study of radiotherapy plus CTLA-4 blockade in lung cancer. Assay used: immunoSEQ multiplex PCR; TCRdb lists only in-frame clones, some missing. The data hold about 97,000 clones, with 65% to 75% observed a single time. The starting material was peripheral blood, obtained from a patient treated with radiotherapy plus ipilimumab. These receptors were obtained from a human donor with non-small cell lung cancer who had a partial response to radiotherapy plus ipilimumab. Some clones in this sample may be carry-over from other donors' samples.

This rearrangement joins TRBV11-2 to TRBJ1-5, with 7 bases lining up with TRBD1. Germline V gene sequence: CDR1 SGHAT, CDR2 FQNNGV. The V and J ends lost 5 bases and 5 bases, in that order; junction bases with no gene match: 3. The CDR3 extends over 13 amino acids. The CDR3 DNA follows: TGTGCCAGCAGCCCCGACAGGGATCAGCCCCAGCATTTT. It is translated as CASSPDRDQPQHF.

The V gene is TRBV5-6, the J gene TRBJ2-4; D perhaps matches TRBD1 (6 bases). Germline CDR1 and CDR2: SGHDT and YYEEEE. The CDR3 is 18 residues long. Trimming took off 4 bases at V and 6 bases at J, with 26 bases between the two ends. The DNA for the CDR3 is TGTGCCAGCAGCAATAAAATAAGACAGGTCGGTTTCGCAAACATTCAGTACTTC. It codes for CASSNKIRQVGFANIQYF.

This clone was seen just once. The chain couples TRBV13 to TRBJ2-5; 8 positions agree with TRBD2. With 5 bases clipped from V and 3 bases from J, the junction kept 2 bases outside the gene matches. CDR1 and CDR2 from the germline V gene are PRHDT and FYEKMQ (reference sequence). The CDR3 sequence is 13 residues long. The CDR3 reads CASSGLAKETQYF. As DNA, the CDR3 is TGTGCCAGCAGCGGACTAGCAAAAGAGACCCAGTACTTC.

The rearrangement joins TRBV7-2 to TRBJ2-3, with 9 positions matching TRBD2. From germline, CDR1 is SGHTA and CDR2 FQGNSA. The trim removed 2 bases at V and 4 bases at J, leaving 7 bases unmatched. There are 16 residues in the CDR3. The CDR3 nucleotides read TGTGCCAGCAGCTTACAGGGCGGGGGGGCGGCAGATACGCAGTATTTT. As protein: CASSLQGGGAADTQYF.

The chain joins TRBV5-4 to TRBJ1-5; 7 bases agree with TRBD1. The trim removed 4 bases at V and 4 bases at J, leaving 5 bases unmatched. The CDR3 covers 14 residues. The V gene's germline CDR1 is SGHNT and CDR2 YYREEE (reference sequence). The CDR3: CASSPARGNQPQHF. For the CDR3, the DNA is TGTGCCAGCAGCCCCGCCAGGGGGAATCAGCCCCAGCATTTT. The variable domain in full, completed from reference TRBV5-4 and TRBJ1-5, reads ETGVTQSPTHLIKTRGQQVTLRCSSQSGHNTVSWYQQALGQGPQFIFQYYREEENGRGNFPPRFSGLQFPNYSSELNVNALELDDSALYLCASSPARGNQPQHFGDGTRLSIL.

The chain links TRBV7-8 to TRBJ2-7; the D gene is possibly TRBD1 (5 bases). V lost 5 bases and J 6 bases, leaving 8 bases between the germline ends. Germline V CDR1 and CDR2: SGHVS, FQNEAQ. This CDR3 contains 11 residues. For the CDR3, the DNA is TGTGCCAGCAGCCTCACAGGCGAGCAGTACTTC. It translates to CASSLTGEQYF. The complete variable domain, with remaining parts taken from reference TRBV7-8 and TRBJ2-7, reads GAGVSQSPRYKVAKRGQDVALRCDPISGHVSLFWYQQALGQGPEFLTYFQNEAQLDKSGLPSDRFFAERPEGSVSTLKIQRTQQEDSAVYLCASSLTGEQYFGPGTRLTVT.

The rearrangement links TRBV7-8 to TRBJ2-5; D possibly corresponds to TRBD2 (6 bases). Germline CDR1 and CDR2: SGHVS and FQNEAQ. V gave up 2 bases and J gave up 2 bases, with 21 bases separating them. The CDR3 runs 18 residues. In nucleotides, the CDR3 is TGTGCCAGCAGCTTAAACGTCCGCGGGGAGGTACAGCAAGAGACCCAGTACTTC. Translation gives CASSLNVRGEVQQETQYF.

This clone was recorded many times. The rearrangement joins TRBV10-3 to TRBJ2-7; no reliable D call. The CDR3 has 15 residues. Germline V gene data show CDR1 as ENHRY and CDR2 as SYGVKD. V was clipped by 0 bases and J by 4 bases, with 13 bases between them. CDR3 region: CAISESSTAVYEQYF. DNA for the CDR3: TGTGCCATCAGTGAGTCTTCAACAGCCGTATACGAGCAGTACTTC.

V usage is TRBV6-5 and J usage is TRBJ1-1, with D tentatively TRBD1 (5 bases). Trimming stripped 5 bases from V and 2 bases from J, with 12 bases between. From germline, CDR1 is MNHEY and CDR2 SVGAGI. This CDR3 has 14 amino acids. CDR3 in amino acids: CASSGPGLNTEAFF. Written as DNA, the CDR3 is TGTGCCAGCAGTGGACCGGGACTTAACACTGAAGCTTTCTTT.

The V and J genes are TRBV28 and TRBJ1-1; D possibly corresponds to TRBD1 (5 bases). CDR3 length equals 14 residues. The germline V gene encodes CDR1 MDHEN and CDR2 SYDVKM. The V gene lost 2 bases and the J gene lost 4 bases, with 11 bases spanning the gap. CDR3 DNA sequence: TGTGCCAGCAGTTTACTGCGGGGGTCCACTGAAGCTTTCTTT. Its translation is CASSLLRGSTEAFF.

V gene TRBV29-1 combines with J gene TRBJ2-3, with 7 positions matching TRBD1. V was pared by 1 base and J by 3 bases, with 4 bases of the junction left unmatched. This CDR3 is built from 14 residues. In germline, CDR1 is SQVTM, CDR2 ANQGSEA. The CDR3 DNA reads TGCAGCGTTGAAGGCCAGGGGGTTACAGATACGCAGTATTTT. Its protein is CSVEGQGVTDTQYF.

The rearrangement uses TRBV18 and TRBJ2-3, with D possibly being TRBD1 (5 bases). CDR3 size: 12 residues. The V gene lost 6 bases and the J gene lost 4 bases, with 8 bases spanning the gap. Germline CDR1 KGHSH, CDR2 LQKENI. The CDR3 spells CASSDSADTQYF. In nucleotides, the CDR3 is TGTGCCAGCTCCGACAGCGCAGATACGCAGTATTTT.

The rearrangement joins TRBV19 to TRBJ2-5, with 9 bases aligning to TRBD1. This CDR3 is built from 15 residues. V lost 7 bases, J lost 5 bases, and 11 bases stayed unmatched. From germline, CDR1 is LNHDA and CDR2 SQIVND (reference sequence). CDR3 region: CASNKPGQGPETQYF. The CDR3 DNA reads as TGTGCCAGTAACAAGCCGGGACAGGGTCCGGAGACCCAGTACTTC.

Only a few counts were recorded for this clone. The J gene is TRBJ2-1, the V gene TRBV15; 9 positions match TRBD2. V gave up 1 base and J gave up 7 bases; unmatched junction bases: 8. Germline loops: CDR1 LNHNV, CDR2 YYDKDF (reference sequence). This CDR3 contains 16 residues. The CDR3 is CATSRGGGRASNEQFF. In DNA form, the CDR3 reads TGTGCCACCAGCAGAGGGGGCGGGAGGGCCTCAAATGAGCAGTTCTTC.

Of note for this clone: The junction departs from germline at one end; a sequencing error may be responsible. The chain carries TRBV6-1 and TRBJ1-5; no firm D call. Germline CDR1 and CDR2: MNHNS and SASEGT. The CDR3 length is 16 residues. The CDR3, as DNA: TGTGCCGGCAGTGAAGGGCAGACATATAGCAATCAGCCCCAGCATTTT. It translates to CAGSEGQTYSNQPQHF.

V gene TRBV6-1 combines with J gene TRBJ1-1; D unresolved. Germline CDR1 and CDR2: MNHNS and SASEGT. V was cut by 1 base and J by 3 bases, with 6 bases left in between. The CDR3 runs to 13 residues. DNA of the CDR3: TGTGCCAGCAGTGAAGACCGGGACACTGAAGCTTTCTTT. It is translated as CASSEDRDTEAFF.

The table lists this clone with a few counts. The chain joins TRBV19 to TRBJ2-5, with TRBD1 matching over 7 bases. V dropped 5 bases and J dropped 2; count of bases not matched to a gene: 11. The CDR3 is 16 residues long. Germline V gives CDR1 LNHDA, CDR2 SQIVND (reference sequence). Here the CDR3 DNA reads TGTGCCAGTAGTGAATTGACAGGGCGGAGGCAAGAGACCCAGTACTTC. Its translation: CASSELTGRRQETQYF.

This clone was found once. The genes are TRBV7-2 and TRBJ1-2; 8 bases agree with TRBD1. V dropped 5 bases and J dropped 4; count of bases not matched to a gene: 6. The CDR3 consists of 14 residues. CDR1 SGHTA and CDR2 FQGNSA come from the germline V gene. CDR3 nucleotide sequence: TGTGCCAGCAGCCGGACAGGGCCGAGCTATGGCTACACCTTC. Residues: CASSRTGPSYGYTF.

This clone was seen a handful of times. The J gene is TRBJ1-2, the V gene TRBV7-2, with D possibly TRBD1 on 5 matching bases. The CDR3 contains 14 residues. Germline V gene data show CDR1 as SGHTA and CDR2 as FQGNSA. The V end lost 0 bases, the J end lost 6 bases, and 11 bases lay between the germline ends. The CDR3 is CASSLAGRVNGYTF. CDR3 coding DNA: TGTGCCAGCAGCTTAGCTGGCAGGGTGAATGGCTACACCTTC.

V gene TRBV19 combines with J gene TRBJ2-5; TRBD1 matches 11 bases. The CDR3 runs to 15 residues. The V and J ends lost 5 bases and 4 bases, in that order; junction bases with no gene match: 6. Germline values: CDR1 LNHDA, CDR2 SQIVND (reference sequence). In nucleotides, the CDR3 is TGTGCCAGTAGTTTCTGGACAGGGGGCACAGAGACCCAGTACTTC. Its translation: CASSFWTGGTETQYF.

This chain connects TRBV2 to TRBJ2-1; D may be TRBD1 (5 bases). Between the trimmed V and J ends, which lost 2 bases and 7 bases, there was a span of 18 bases. The CDR3 length is 16 residues. Per germline, CDR1 SNHLY and CDR2 FYNNEI. The CDR3 DNA reads as TGTGCCAGCAGTGAAAGGGGTATTCTCCTCGTAAATGAGCAGTTCTTC. This gives the protein CASSERGILLVNEQFF.